These T cell receptor beta chains were read from a single sample in a study of T cells in localized non-small cell lung cancer. Only in-frame clones appear in the TCRdb table, and some are missing; sequencing was by immunoSEQ multiplex PCR. The sample carries 25,000 to 35,000 clones, 70% to 90% recorded once. This sample comprised peripheral blood mononuclear cells, obtained before any cancer treatment. The receptors derive from a woman aged 35-70 years with stage III lung adenocarcinoma. The CDR3 runs from the conserved cysteine through the conserved F or W. D genes are given only for firm matches. Clone size, where shown, is once, few, many, or a class for clones that have expanded.

clone_size	v_call	d_call	j_call	cdr3_length	cdr3_aa	cdr3_nt
NA	TRBV5-1	NA	TRBJ1-1	14	CASSLEGLGTEAFF	TGCGCCAGCAGCTTGGAGGGTTTGGGCACTGAAGCTTTCTTT
NA	TRBV7-3	NA	TRBJ2-1	12	CASSLRGGEQFF	TGTGCCAGCAGCTTACGGGGCGGTGAGCAGTTCTTC
few	TRBV7-9	TRBD1	TRBJ1-1	14	CASSRDRGSTEAFF	TGTGCCAGCAGCCGGGACAGGGGTAGCACTGAAGCTTTCTTT
NA	TRBV7-2	NA	TRBJ2-7	14	CASSLDWSSYEQYF	TGTGCCAGCAGCTTAGACTGGAGCTCCTACGAGCAGTACTTC
once	TRBV5-4	TRBD2	TRBJ2-7	15	CASSYLSGSVGEQYF	TGTGCCAGCAGCTACCTTAGCGGGAGTGTCGGCGAGCAGTACTTC
NA	TRBV6-5	NA	TRBJ1-2	12	CASSQQGEGYTF	TGTGCCAGCAGTCAACAGGGTGAAGGCTACACCTTC
NA	TRBV28	TRBD1	TRBJ1-1	17	CASSTVVQGAHPTEAFF	TGTGCCAGCAGTACCGTCGTACAGGGGGCGCATCCCACTGAAGCTTTCTTT
few	TRBV9	NA	TRBJ1-2	16	CASSPGGKFSNYGYTF	TGTGCCAGCAGCCCCGGGGGCAAGTTTTCTAACTATGGCTACACCTTC
NA	TRBV7-9	NA	TRBJ2-2	15	CASRLDSSNTGELFF	TGTGCCAGCAGACTGGACAGCTCGAACACCGGGGAGCTGTTTTTT
NA	TRBV30	TRBD2	TRBJ2-1	12	CARGGAYNEQFF	TGTGCCCGGGGGGGCGCCTACAATGAGCAGTTCTTC
NA	TRBV9	TRBD1	TRBJ1-6	15	CASSVDGTGNSPLHF	TGTGCCAGCAGCGTAGACGGGACAGGGAATTCACCCCTCCACTTT
NA	TRBV5-4	NA	TRBJ2-7	17	CASSFVSRGYLRYEQYF	TGTGCCAGCAGCTTTGTTAGCCGGGGCTATCTACGCTACGAGCAGTACTTC
NA	TRBV11-2	NA	TRBJ1-1	15	CASRRTGHMNTEAFF	TGTGCCAGCAGACGGACCGGGCATATGAACACTGAAGCTTTCTTT
NA	TRBV5-1	NA	TRBJ1-3	14	CASSLDLSGNTIYF	TGCGCCAGCAGCTTGGACTTGTCTGGAAACACCATATATTTT
NA	TRBV6-1	NA	TRBJ2-2	14	CASYPRGNTGELFF	TGTGCCAGTTACCCCAGGGGCAACACCGGGGAGCTGTTTTTT